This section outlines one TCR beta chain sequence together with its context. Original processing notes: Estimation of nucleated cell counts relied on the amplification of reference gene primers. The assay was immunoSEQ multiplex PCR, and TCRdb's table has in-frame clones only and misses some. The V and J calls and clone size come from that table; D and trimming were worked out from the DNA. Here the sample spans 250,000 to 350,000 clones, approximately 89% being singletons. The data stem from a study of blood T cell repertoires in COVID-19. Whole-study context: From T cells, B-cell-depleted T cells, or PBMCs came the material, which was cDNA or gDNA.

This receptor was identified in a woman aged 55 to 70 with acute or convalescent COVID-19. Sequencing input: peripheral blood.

Written as DNA, the CDR3 is TGTGCCAGCAGCTCGGACAGGGACGGTGAGCAGTACTTC. This gives the protein CASSSDRDGEQYF. This chain joins TRBV2 and TRBJ2-7; TRBD1 agrees at 8 bases. This CDR3 contains 13 residues. The J segment lost 7 bases and the V segment lost 6 bases, leaving 8 bases of the junction unmatched. CDR1 and CDR2 from the germline V gene are SNHLY and FYNNEI.